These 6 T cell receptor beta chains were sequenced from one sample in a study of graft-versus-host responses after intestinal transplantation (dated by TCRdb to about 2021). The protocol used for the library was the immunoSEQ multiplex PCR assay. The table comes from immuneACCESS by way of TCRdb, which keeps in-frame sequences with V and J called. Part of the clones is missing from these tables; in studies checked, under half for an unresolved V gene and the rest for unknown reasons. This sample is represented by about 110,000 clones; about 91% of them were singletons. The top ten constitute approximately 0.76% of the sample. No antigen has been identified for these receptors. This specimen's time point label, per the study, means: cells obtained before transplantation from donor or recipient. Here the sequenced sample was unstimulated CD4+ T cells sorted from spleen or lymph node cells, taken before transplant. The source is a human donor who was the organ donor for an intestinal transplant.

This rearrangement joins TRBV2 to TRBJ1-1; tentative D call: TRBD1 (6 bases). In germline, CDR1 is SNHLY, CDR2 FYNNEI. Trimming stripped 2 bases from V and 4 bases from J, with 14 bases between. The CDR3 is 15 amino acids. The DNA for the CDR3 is TGTGCCAGCAGTGAAATAACAGGGATGTTCACTGAAGCTTTCTTT. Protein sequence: CASSEITGMFTEAFF. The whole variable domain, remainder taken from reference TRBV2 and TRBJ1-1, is EPEVTQTPSHQVTQMGQEVILRCVPISNHLYFYWYRQILGQKVEFLVSFYNNEISEKSEIFDDQFSVERPDGSNFTLKIRSTKLEDSAMYFCASSEITGMFTEAFFGQGTRLTVV.

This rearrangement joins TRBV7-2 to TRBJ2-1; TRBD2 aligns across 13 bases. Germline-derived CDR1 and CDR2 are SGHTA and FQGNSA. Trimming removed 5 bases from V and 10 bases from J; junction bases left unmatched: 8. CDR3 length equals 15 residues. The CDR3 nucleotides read TGTGCCAGCAGCCCCGGACTAGCGGGGGCTCAAGAGCAGTTCTTC. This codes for CASSPGLAGAQEQFF.

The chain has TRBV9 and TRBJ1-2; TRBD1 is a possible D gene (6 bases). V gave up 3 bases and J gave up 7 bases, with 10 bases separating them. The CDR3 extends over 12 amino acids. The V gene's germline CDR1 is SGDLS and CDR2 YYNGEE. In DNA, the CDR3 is TGTGCCAGCAGCGGGGGGGGCCGTGGCTACACCTTC. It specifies CASSGGGRGYTF.

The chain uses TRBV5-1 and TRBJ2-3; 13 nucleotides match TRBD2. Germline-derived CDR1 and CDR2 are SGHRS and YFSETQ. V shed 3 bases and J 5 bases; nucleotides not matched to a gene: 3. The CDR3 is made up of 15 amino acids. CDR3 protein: CASSSGLAGVDTQYF. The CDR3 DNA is TGCGCCAGCAGCTCCGGACTAGCGGGAGTAGATACGCAGTATTTT.

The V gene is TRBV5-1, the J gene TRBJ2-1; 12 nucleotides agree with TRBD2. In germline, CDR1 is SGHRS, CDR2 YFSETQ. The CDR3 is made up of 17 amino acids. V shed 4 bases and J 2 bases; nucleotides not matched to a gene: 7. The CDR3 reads CASSPRASGRAYNEQFF. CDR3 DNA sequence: TGCGCCAGCAGCCCAAGAGCTAGCGGGAGGGCCTACAATGAGCAGTTCTTC.

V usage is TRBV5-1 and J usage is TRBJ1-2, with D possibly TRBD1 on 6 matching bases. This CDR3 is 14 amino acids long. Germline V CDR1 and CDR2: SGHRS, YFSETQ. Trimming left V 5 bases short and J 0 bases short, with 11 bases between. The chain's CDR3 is CASRMDSSNYGYTF. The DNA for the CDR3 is TGCGCCAGCAGGATGGACAGCTCTAACTATGGCTACACCTTC.